Sequencing of this T cell receptor beta chain was carried out in a study of T-cell reconstitution after alpha-beta-depleted transplantation in children. Study-wide results and caveats: One year after transplant, T-cell counts and diversity came mostly from newly produced T cells. Expanded graft clones numbering several hundred reportedly gave rise to alpha-beta T cells about two months after transplant.

Unique molecular identifiers featured in how the TCRbeta library was prepared. A single record per CDR3 protein comes from TCRdb applying MiXCR to the PCR reads. The sample has fewer than 550,000 distinct CDR3 sequences; more than 9.5% are singletons. As concerns this clonotype: Its antigen is undetermined.

The CDR3 consists of 18 residues. CDR1 and CDR2 (germline): LGHDT, YNNKEL (reference sequence). Losses at the gene ends were 10 bases for V and 0 bases for J; bases not matched to a gene: 12. J is TRBJ2-3 and V is TRBV3-1, with 14 bases fitting TRBD2. The sample consisted of PBMCs, mostly from graft donor cells, taken 180 days after TCRalphabeta/CD19-depleted stem cell transplant. The sequence was obtained from a female patient aged 2 to 10 who had a stem cell transplant for aplastic anemia, so the T cells may come from the graft donor. The chain's CDR3 is CAISRYRLAGGSTDTQYF. The CDR3 coding sequence is TGTGCCATCAGTCGGTATCGACTAGCGGGAGGGAGCACAGATACGCAGTATTTT.